These T cell receptor beta chains were read from a single sample in a study of naive CD8 T cells in extremely preterm neonates. Assay used: immunoSEQ multiplex PCR; TCRdb lists only in-frame clones, some missing. The sample includes approximately 6,000 clones, around 98% of them seen just once. The sample comprised naive CD8+ T cells from blood. The receptors were sampled from a human donor in good health. CDR3s include the opening cysteine and the closing phenylalanine or tryptophan. Fields, in order: clone size, D gene, J gene, V gene, CDR3 protein, CDR3 DNA. D genes are given only for firm matches. Clone size is not always given. Where it is, it says once, few, many or a class for expanded clones.

clone_size: NA
d_call: TRBD1
j_call: TRBJ2-7
v_call: TRBV28
cdr3_aa: CPTGGLSSENYEQYF
cdr3_nt: TGTCCCACAGGGGGCTTGTCTAGCGAAAACTACGAGCAGTACTTC

clone_size: NA
d_call: NA
j_call: TRBJ2-5
v_call: TRBV28
cdr3_aa: CAAGPGTQYF
cdr3_nt: TGTGCCGCCGGCCCGGGGACCCAGTACTTC

clone_size: NA
d_call: NA
j_call: TRBJ1-3
v_call: TRBV7-9
cdr3_aa: CASSLPGQPSSGNTIYF
cdr3_nt: TGTGCCAGCAGCTTACCGGGTCAGCCGAGCTCTGGAAACACCATATATTTT

clone_size: NA
d_call: TRBD1
j_call: TRBJ2-1
v_call: TRBV9
cdr3_aa: CASSVWPTGLSSYNEQFF
cdr3_nt: TGTGCCAGCAGCGTTTGGCCGACAGGGCTGAGCTCCTACAATGAGCAGTTCTTC

clone_size: NA
d_call: NA
j_call: TRBJ1-1
v_call: TRBV10-2
cdr3_aa: CASSEWGETEAFF
cdr3_nt: TGCGCCAGCAGTGAGTGGGGGGAAACTGAAGCTTTCTTT

clone_size: NA
d_call: TRBD1
j_call: TRBJ2-7
v_call: TRBV7-9
cdr3_aa: CASSIVQGSRSYEQYF
cdr3_nt: TGTGCCAGCAGTATCGTACAGGGGTCCCGCTCCTACGAGCAGTACTTC

clone_size: NA
d_call: TRBD1
j_call: TRBJ2-7
v_call: TRBV5-1
cdr3_aa: CASSFTSGGSYEQYF
cdr3_nt: TGCGCCAGCAGTTTTACTTCAGGGGGATCCTACGAGCAGTACTTC

clone_size: NA
d_call: TRBD2
j_call: TRBJ2-3
v_call: TRBV27
cdr3_aa: CASSSSSGSTDTQYF
cdr3_nt: TGTGCCAGCAGTTCTTCTAGCGGGAGCACAGATACGCAGTATTTT

clone_size: once
d_call: TRBD2
j_call: TRBJ2-1
v_call: TRBV27
cdr3_aa: CASSFSRTSPYNEQFF
cdr3_nt: TGTGCCAGCAGTTTTTCTAGGACTAGTCCTTACAATGAGCAGTTCTTC

clone_size: NA
d_call: TRBD1
j_call: TRBJ1-1
v_call: TRBV6-5
cdr3_aa: CASSSGGTEAFF
cdr3_nt: TGTGCCAGCAGTTCAGGGGGCACTGAAGCTTTCTTT

clone_size: NA
d_call: NA
j_call: TRBJ2-1
v_call: TRBV9
cdr3_aa: CASSRGSGTSDYNEQFF
cdr3_nt: TGTGCCAGCAGCCGGGGGTCCGGGACTTCCGATTACAATGAGCAGTTCTTC

clone_size: once
d_call: NA
j_call: TRBJ1-5
v_call: TRBV5-6
cdr3_aa: CASSLAVSPNQPQHF
cdr3_nt: TGTGCCAGCAGCTTGGCGGTCTCCCCCAATCAGCCCCAGCATTTT

clone_size: NA
d_call: NA
j_call: TRBJ2-7
v_call: TRBV6-5
cdr3_aa: CASSPSSYEQYF
cdr3_nt: TGTGCCAGCAGTCCCTCCAGTTACGAGCAGTACTTC

clone_size: NA
d_call: NA
j_call: TRBJ2-3
v_call: TRBV13
cdr3_aa: CASQGGPDSAVTQYF
cdr3_nt: TGTGCCAGCCAGGGAGGCCCTGACTCCGCAGTGACGCAGTATTTT

clone_size: NA
d_call: NA
j_call: TRBJ1-2
v_call: TRBV6-5
cdr3_aa: CASRPHGSYGHTF
cdr3_nt: TGTGCCAGCAGGCCCCATGGGAGCTATGGCCACACCTTC

clone_size: NA
d_call: TRBD2
j_call: TRBJ2-1
v_call: TRBV9
cdr3_aa: CASSGNGLADDNEQFF
cdr3_nt: TGTGCCAGCAGCGGGAATGGACTAGCGGATGACAATGAGCAGTTCTTC

clone_size: NA
d_call: TRBD1
j_call: TRBJ1-4
v_call: TRBV29-1
cdr3_aa: CSVDGTTGTNEKLFF
cdr3_nt: TGCAGCGTTGATGGAACGACAGGGACTAATGAAAAACTGTTTTTT

clone_size: NA
d_call: NA
j_call: TRBJ2-3
v_call: TRBV18
cdr3_aa: CASSLTGISTDTQYF
cdr3_nt: TGTGCCAGCTCCCTCACAGGGATTAGCACAGATACGCAGTATTTT

clone_size: NA
d_call: NA
j_call: TRBJ1-2
v_call: TRBV28
cdr3_aa: CASSGQGGYGYTF
cdr3_nt: TGTGCCAGCAGTGGGCAGGGAGGCTATGGCTACACCTTC

clone_size: NA
d_call: NA
j_call: TRBJ1-1
v_call: TRBV30
cdr3_aa: CAWSRVNTEAFF
cdr3_nt: TGTGCCTGGAGTCGAGTTAACACTGAAGCTTTCTTT

clone_size: once
d_call: NA
j_call: TRBJ2-2
v_call: TRBV9
cdr3_aa: CASSSPRDTAGELFF
cdr3_nt: TGTGCCAGCAGCTCCCCCCGGGACACCGCCGGGGAGCTGTTTTTT

clone_size: NA
d_call: TRBD2
j_call: TRBJ2-2
v_call: TRBV5-6
cdr3_aa: CASSLAFRGGTGELFF
cdr3_nt: TGTGCCAGCAGCTTGGCGTTTAGGGGAGGGACCGGGGAGCTGTTTTTT

clone_size: NA
d_call: NA
j_call: TRBJ2-7
v_call: TRBV5-6
cdr3_aa: CASSPDSSYEQYF
cdr3_nt: TGTGCCAGCAGCCCGGACAGTTCCTACGAGCAGTACTTC

clone_size: NA
d_call: NA
j_call: TRBJ1-2
v_call: TRBV28
cdr3_aa: CASSLLGPYDGYTF
cdr3_nt: TGTGCCAGCAGTTTGTTGGGCCCCTACGATGGCTACACCTTC

clone_size: NA
d_call: TRBD1
j_call: TRBJ1-4
v_call: TRBV23-1
cdr3_aa: CASSQWGTGNEKLFF
cdr3_nt: TGCGCCAGCAGTCAATGGGGGACAGGGAACGAAAAACTGTTTTTT

clone_size: NA
d_call: NA
j_call: TRBJ2-3
v_call: TRBV7-9
cdr3_aa: CASSLLTEGADTQYF
cdr3_nt: TGTGCCAGCAGCTTATTGACTGAGGGGGCAGATACGCAGTATTTT

clone_size: NA
d_call: NA
j_call: TRBJ2-3
v_call: TRBV18
cdr3_aa: CASSPLETDTQYF
cdr3_nt: TGTGCCAGCTCACCGCTCGAGACAGATACGCAGTATTTT

clone_size: NA
d_call: TRBD2
j_call: TRBJ2-2
v_call: TRBV27
cdr3_aa: CASSYLAVMNTGELFF
cdr3_nt: TGTGCCAGCAGTTATCTAGCGGTTATGAACACCGGGGAGCTGTTTTTT

clone_size: NA
d_call: NA
j_call: TRBJ2-7
v_call: TRBV5-4
cdr3_aa: CASSLRQDFAEQYF
cdr3_nt: TGTGCCAGCAGCTTGAGACAGGATTTTGCCGAGCAGTACTTC

clone_size: NA
d_call: NA
j_call: TRBJ2-7
v_call: TRBV7-9
cdr3_aa: CASSHPMNSKYSGEQYF
cdr3_nt: TGTGCCAGCAGCCACCCCATGAATTCTAAATATAGCGGCGAGCAGTACTTC

clone_size: NA
d_call: TRBD2
j_call: TRBJ2-1
v_call: TRBV7-2
cdr3_aa: CASSSRGGRPYNEQFF
cdr3_nt: TGTGCCAGCAGCTCCCGGGGCGGGAGGCCCTACAATGAGCAGTTCTTC